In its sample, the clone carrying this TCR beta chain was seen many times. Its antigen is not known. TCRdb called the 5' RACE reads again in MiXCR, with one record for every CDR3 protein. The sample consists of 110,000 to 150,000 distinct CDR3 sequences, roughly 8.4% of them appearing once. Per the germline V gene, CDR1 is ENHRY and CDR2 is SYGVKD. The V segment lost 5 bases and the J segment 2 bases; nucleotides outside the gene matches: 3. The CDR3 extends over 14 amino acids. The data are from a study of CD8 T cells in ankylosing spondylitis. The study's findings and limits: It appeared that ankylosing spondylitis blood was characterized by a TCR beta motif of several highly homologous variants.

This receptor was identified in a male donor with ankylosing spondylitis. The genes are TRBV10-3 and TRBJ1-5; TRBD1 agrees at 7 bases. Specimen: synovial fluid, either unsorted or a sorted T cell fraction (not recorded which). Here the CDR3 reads CAISTGVGNQPQHF. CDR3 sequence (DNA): TGTGCCATCAGTACAGGGGTTGGCAATCAGCCCCAGCATTTT.